This note documents a single T cell receptor (beta chain) sequence. Donors of Cohort 3 who recovered were those that had two negative PCRs, clearance, or symptom resolution. This sample is part of a study of blood T cell repertoires in COVID-19. Profiled with immunoSEQ multiplex PCR; TCRdb holds only in-frame clones, not every one. Of 260,000 or so clones listed, roughly 85% are singletons. The sample comprised PBMCs or T cells enriched from blood (not recorded which). The TCR sequence derives from a woman between 45 and 60 years old who had recovered from COVID-19.

The CDR3 DNA is TGTGCCAGCAGCTTTCGGACTAGGGGGAAAGAGACCCAGTACTTC. Protein sequence: CASSFRTRGKETQYF. The chain is built from TRBV7-2 and TRBJ2-5, with D tentatively TRBD2 (7 bases). CDR3 length equals 15 residues. The V end was cut by 3 bases, the J end by 3 bases, with 14 bases between. Germline V lookup: CDR1 SGHTA, CDR2 FQGNSA.